This T cell receptor (beta chain) was documented in a study of T cell changes during pregnancy in multiple sclerosis (dated by TCRdb to between 2019 and 2020). Study-level background: The study looked at changes in the T cell repertoire across pregnancy in women with multiple sclerosis.

On this clone itself: Its cognate antigen has yet to be identified. Base-call qualities are not available, and no considerably larger clone is one nucleotide away.

From its cysteine to its phenylalanine, the CDR3 spans 14 amino acids. Only the CDR3 DNA stays, 42 bases, in frame from base 1. V is trimmed back by 6 bases and J by 1 base, and the junction contains 4 bases that no gene match accounts for. Via the germline V gene, CDR1 is MGHDK and CDR2 SYGVNS. Library construction relied on the immunoSEQ multiplex PCR assay. This immuneACCESS table, as held by TCRdb, lists in-frame sequences with V and J called but not all clones. Of the missing ones, under half trace to an unresolved V gene in checked studies; the others have no known cause. In this sample the table shows roughly 100,000 clones, roughly 91% of which occur a single time. Of the sample, around 1.7% is held by the ten largest clones.

Here the sequenced sample was peripheral blood, taken after pregnancy. The receptor was derived from a female donor in good health, enrolled as a control in a pregnancy study. The rearrangement combines TRBV25-1 with TRBJ1-1, with 8 central nucleotides matching TRBD1. The CDR3 here reads CASRQGARNTEAFF. The nucleotide sequence is TGTGCCAGCAGGCAGGGGGCTAGGAACACTGAAGCTTTCTTT. The full variable domain, completed from the reference TRBV25-1 and TRBJ1-1 proteins outside the CDR3, reads EADIYQTPRYLVIGTGKKITLECSQTMGHDKMYWYQQDPGMELHLIHYSYGVNSTEKGDLSSESTVSRIRTEHFPLTLESARPSHTSQYLCASRQGARNTEAFFGQGTRLTVV.